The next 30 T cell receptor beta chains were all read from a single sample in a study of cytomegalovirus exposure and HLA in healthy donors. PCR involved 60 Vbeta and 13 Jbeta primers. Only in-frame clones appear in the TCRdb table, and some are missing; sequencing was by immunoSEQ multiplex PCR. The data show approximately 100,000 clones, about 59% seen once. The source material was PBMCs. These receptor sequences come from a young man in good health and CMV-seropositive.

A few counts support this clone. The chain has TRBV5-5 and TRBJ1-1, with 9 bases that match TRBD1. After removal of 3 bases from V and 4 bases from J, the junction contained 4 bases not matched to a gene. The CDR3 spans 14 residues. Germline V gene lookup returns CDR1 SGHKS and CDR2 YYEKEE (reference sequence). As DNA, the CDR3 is TGTGCCAGCAGCTGGGGACAGGGCCGCACTGAAGCTTTCTTT. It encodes CASSWGQGRTEAFF.

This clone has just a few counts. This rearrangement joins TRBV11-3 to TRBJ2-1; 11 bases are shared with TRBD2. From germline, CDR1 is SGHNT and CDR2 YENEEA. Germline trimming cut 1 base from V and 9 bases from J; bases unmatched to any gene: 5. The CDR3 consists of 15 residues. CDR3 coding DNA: TGTGCCAGCAGCTTAGCGGTAGCGGGGGGGAGTGAGCAGTTCTTC. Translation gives CASSLAVAGGSEQFF. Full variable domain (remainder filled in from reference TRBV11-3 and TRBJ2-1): EAGVVQSPRYKIIEKKQPVAFWCNPISGHNTLYWYLQNLGQGPELLIRYENEEAVDDSQLPKDRFSAERLKGVDSTLKIQPAELGDSAVYLCASSLAVAGGSEQFFGPGTRLTVL.

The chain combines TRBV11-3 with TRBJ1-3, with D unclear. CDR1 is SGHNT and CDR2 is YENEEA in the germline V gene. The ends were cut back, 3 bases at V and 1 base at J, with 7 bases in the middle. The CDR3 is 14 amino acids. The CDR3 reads CASSLGGSGNTIYF. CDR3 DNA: TGTGCCAGCAGCTTGGGAGGTTCTGGAAACACCATATATTTT. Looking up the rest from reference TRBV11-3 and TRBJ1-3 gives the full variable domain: EAGVVQSPRYKIIEKKQPVAFWCNPISGHNTLYWYLQNLGQGPELLIRYENEEAVDDSQLPKDRFSAERLKGVDSTLKIQPAELGDSAVYLCASSLGGSGNTIYFGEGSWLTVV.

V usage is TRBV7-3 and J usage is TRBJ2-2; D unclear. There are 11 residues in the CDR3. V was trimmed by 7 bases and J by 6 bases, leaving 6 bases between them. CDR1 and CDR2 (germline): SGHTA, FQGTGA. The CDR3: CASKESGELFF. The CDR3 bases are TGTGCCAGCAAGGAGTCCGGGGAGCTGTTTTTT.

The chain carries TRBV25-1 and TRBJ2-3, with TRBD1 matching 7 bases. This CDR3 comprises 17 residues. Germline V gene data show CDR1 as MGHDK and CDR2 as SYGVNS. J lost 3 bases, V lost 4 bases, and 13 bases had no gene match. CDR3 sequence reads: CASSGGSPGQRTDTQYF. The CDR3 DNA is TGTGCCAGCAGTGGGGGAAGCCCGGGACAGAGAACAGATACGCAGTATTTT.

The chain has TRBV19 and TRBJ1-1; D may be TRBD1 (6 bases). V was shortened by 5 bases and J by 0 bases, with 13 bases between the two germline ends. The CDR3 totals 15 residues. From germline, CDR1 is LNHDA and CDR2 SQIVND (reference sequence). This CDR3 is CASSVYRVVNTEAFF. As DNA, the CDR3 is TGTGCCAGTAGTGTTTACAGGGTGGTGAACACTGAAGCTTTCTTT.

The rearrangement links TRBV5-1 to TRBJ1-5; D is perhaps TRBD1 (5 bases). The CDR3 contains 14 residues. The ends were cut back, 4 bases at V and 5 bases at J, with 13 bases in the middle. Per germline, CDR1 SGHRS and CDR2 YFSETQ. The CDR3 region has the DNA TGCGCCAGCAGCCCTGACAGATGGGATCAGCCCCAGCATTTT. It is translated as CASSPDRWDQPQHF.

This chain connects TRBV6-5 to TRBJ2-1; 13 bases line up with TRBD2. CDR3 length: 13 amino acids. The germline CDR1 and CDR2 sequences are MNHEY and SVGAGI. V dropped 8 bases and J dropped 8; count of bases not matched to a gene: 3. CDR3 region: CASVTSGGDEQFF. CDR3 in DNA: TGTGCCAGCGTTACTAGCGGGGGGGATGAGCAGTTCTTC.

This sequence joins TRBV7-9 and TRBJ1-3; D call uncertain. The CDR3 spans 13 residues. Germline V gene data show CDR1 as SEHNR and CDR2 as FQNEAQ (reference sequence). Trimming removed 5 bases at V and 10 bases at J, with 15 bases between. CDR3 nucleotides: TGTGCCAGCAGCCGGGAGCCAACGGGAACCATATATTTT. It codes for CASSREPTGTIYF.

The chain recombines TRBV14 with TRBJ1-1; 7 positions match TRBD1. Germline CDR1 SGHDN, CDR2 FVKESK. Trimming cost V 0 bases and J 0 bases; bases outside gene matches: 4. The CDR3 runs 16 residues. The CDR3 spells CASSQEIRGLNTEAFF. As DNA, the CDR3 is TGTGCCAGCAGCCAAGAAATAAGGGGGCTGAACACTGAAGCTTTCTTT.

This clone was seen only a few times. CDR3 sequence: CAWSWPGSYEQYF. The DNA for the CDR3 is TGTGCCTGGAGTTGGCCCGGGAGCTACGAGCAGTACTTC. The rearrangement joins TRBV30 to TRBJ2-7, with a tentative D call TRBD2 (6 bases). CDR1 GTSNPN and CDR2 SVGIG come from the germline V gene (reference sequence). Trimming pared 2 bases from V and 3 bases from J, leaving 11 bases between. The CDR3 has 13 amino acids.

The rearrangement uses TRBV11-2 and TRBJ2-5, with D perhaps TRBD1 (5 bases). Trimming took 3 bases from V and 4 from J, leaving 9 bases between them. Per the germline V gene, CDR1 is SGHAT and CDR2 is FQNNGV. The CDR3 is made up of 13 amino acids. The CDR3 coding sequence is TGTGCCAGCAGCTTCATCAGGGTAGAGACCCAGTACTTC. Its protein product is CASSFIRVETQYF.

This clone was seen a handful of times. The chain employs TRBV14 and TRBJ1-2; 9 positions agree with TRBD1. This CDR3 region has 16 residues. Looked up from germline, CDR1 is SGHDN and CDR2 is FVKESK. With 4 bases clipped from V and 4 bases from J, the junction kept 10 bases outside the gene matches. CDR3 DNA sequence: TGTGCCAGCAGCCGACTGACGGGGACAGGGATCTATGGCTACACCTTC. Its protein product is CASSRLTGTGIYGYTF.

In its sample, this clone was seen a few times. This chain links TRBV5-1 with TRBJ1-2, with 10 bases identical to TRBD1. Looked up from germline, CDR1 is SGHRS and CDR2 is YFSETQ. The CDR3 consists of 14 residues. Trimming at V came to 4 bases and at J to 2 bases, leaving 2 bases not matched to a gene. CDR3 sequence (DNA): TGCGCCAGCAGCGCGGGACAGGGGAACTATGGCTACACCTTC. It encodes CASSAGQGNYGYTF.

CDR3 sequence reads: CASSLGLAGATYEQYF. In nucleotides, the CDR3 is TGTGCCAGCAGCCTAGGACTAGCGGGGGCCACCTACGAGCAGTACTTC. The chain recombines TRBV4-2 with TRBJ2-7, with 13 bases that match TRBD2. The CDR3 covers 16 residues. The V and J ends lost 4 bases and 2 bases, in that order; junction bases with no gene match: 5. Per germline, CDR1 LGHNA and CDR2 YNFKEQ.

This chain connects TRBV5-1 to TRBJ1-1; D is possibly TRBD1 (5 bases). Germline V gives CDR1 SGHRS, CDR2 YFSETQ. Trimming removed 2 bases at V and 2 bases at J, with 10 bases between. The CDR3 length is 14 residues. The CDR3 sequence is CASSFDGGNTEAFF. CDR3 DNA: TGCGCCAGCAGCTTCGACGGGGGAAACACTGAAGCTTTCTTT.

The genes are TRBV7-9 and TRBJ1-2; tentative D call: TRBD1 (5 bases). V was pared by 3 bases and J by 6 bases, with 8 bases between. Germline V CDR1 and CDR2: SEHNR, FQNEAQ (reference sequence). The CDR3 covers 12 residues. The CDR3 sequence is CASSLGLDGYTF. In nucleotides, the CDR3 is TGTGCCAGCAGCTTGGGGCTGGATGGCTACACCTTC.

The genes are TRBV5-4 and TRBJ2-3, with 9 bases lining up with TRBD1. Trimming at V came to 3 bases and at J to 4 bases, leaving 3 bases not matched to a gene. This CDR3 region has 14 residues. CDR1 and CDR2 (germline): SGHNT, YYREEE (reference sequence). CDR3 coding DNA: TGTGCCAGCAGCTCCCGACAGGGGGCAGATACGCAGTATTTT. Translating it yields CASSSRQGADTQYF.

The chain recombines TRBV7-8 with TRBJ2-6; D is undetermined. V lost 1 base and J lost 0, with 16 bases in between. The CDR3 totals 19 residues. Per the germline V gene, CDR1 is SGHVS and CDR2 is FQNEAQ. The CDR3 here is CASSLGFLQRTSGANVLTF. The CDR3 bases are TGTGCCAGCAGCTTAGGTTTTTTACAGAGAACCTCTGGGGCCAACGTCCTGACTTTC.

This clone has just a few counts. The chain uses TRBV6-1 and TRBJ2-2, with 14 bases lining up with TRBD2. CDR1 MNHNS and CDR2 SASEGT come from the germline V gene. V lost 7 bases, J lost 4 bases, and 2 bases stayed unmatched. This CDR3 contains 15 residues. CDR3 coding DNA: TGTGCCAGCACCGGACTAGCGGGGGGCACCGGGGAGCTGTTTTTT. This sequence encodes CASTGLAGGTGELFF.

This CDR3 reads CASSPQMVSGTEAFF. CDR3 bases: TGTGCCAGCAGCCCCCAGATGGTGTCAGGCACTGAAGCTTTCTTT. The chain recombines TRBV4-2 with TRBJ1-1; D not certain. From germline, CDR1 is LGHNA and CDR2 YNFKEQ. The CDR3 is 15 residues long. V lost 4 bases and J 4 bases, leaving 16 bases between the germline ends.

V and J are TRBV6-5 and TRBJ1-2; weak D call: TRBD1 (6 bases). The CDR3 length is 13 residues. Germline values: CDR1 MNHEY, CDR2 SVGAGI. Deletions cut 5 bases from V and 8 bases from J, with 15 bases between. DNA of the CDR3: TGTGCCAGCAGTACCCCTCCGGGGGGCGGCTACACCTTC. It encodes CASSTPPGGGYTF.

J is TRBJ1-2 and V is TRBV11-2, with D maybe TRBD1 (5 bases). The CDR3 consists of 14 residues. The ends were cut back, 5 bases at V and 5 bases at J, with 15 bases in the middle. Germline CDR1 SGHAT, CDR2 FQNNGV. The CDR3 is CASSLTGGFYGYTF. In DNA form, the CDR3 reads TGTGCCAGCAGCCTCACCGGGGGGTTTTATGGCTACACCTTC.

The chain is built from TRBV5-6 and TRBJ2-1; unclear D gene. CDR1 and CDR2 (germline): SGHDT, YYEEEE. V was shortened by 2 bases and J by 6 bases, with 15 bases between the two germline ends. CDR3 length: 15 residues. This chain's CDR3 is CASSLPHRELNEQFF. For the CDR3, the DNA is TGTGCCAGCAGCTTACCCCACAGAGAACTCAATGAGCAGTTCTTC.

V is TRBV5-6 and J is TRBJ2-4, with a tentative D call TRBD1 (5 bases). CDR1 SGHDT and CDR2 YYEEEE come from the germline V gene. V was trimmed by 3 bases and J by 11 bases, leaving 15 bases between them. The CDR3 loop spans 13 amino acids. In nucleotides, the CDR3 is TGTGCCAGCAGCTCCATGACAGTTCAGTTTCAGTACTTC. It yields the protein CASSSMTVQFQYF.

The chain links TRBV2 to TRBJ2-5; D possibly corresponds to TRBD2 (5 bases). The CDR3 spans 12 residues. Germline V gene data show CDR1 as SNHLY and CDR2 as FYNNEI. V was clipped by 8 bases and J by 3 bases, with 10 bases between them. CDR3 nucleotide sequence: TGTGCCAGCGGCAGACTAAAAGAGACCCAGTACTTC. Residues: CASGRLKETQYF.

CDR3 sequence reads: CASSPTGGAWAFF. In nucleotides, the CDR3 is TGTGCCAGCAGCCCAACAGGGGGCGCTTGGGCTTTCTTT. The chain joins TRBV11-2 to TRBJ1-1; TRBD1 agrees at 9 bases. Germline V gene sequence: CDR1 SGHAT, CDR2 FQNNGV. CDR3 length: 13 residues. V lost 5 bases to trimming and J lost 11 bases; unmatched junction nucleotides: 9. Full variable domain (outside the CDR3, taken from reference TRBV11-2 and TRBJ1-1): EAGVAQSPRYKIIEKRQSVAFWCNPISGHATLYWYQQILGQGPKLLIQFQNNGVVDDSQLPKDRFSAERLKGVDSTLKIQPAKLEDSAVYLCASSPTGGAWAFFGQGTRLTVV.

The CDR3 protein is CASTPLPGDYNEQFF. CDR3 DNA sequence: TGTGCCAGCACCCCTTTGCCAGGGGATTACAATGAGCAGTTCTTC. The J gene is TRBJ2-1, the V gene TRBV6-6; maybe TRBD1 (6 bases). Looked up from germline, CDR1 is MNHNY and CDR2 is SVGAGI (reference sequence). Trimming removed 7 bases from V and 4 bases from J, with 17 bases in between. The CDR3 extends over 15 amino acids.

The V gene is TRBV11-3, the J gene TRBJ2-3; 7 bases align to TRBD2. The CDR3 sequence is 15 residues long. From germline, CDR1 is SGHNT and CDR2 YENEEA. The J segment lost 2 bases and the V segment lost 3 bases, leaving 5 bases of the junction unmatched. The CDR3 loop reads CASSFIRGDTDTQYF. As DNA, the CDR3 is TGTGCCAGCAGCTTTATTCGGGGGGACACAGATACGCAGTATTTT. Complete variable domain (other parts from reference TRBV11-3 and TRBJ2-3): EAGVVQSPRYKIIEKKQPVAFWCNPISGHNTLYWYLQNLGQGPELLIRYENEEAVDDSQLPKDRFSAERLKGVDSTLKIQPAELGDSAVYLCASSFIRGDTDTQYFGPGTRLTVL.

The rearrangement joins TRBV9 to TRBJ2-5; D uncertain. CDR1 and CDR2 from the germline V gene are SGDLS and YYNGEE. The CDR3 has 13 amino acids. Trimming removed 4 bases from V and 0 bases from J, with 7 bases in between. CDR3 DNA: TGTGCCAGCAGCCCCCCGTACCAAGAGACCCAGTACTTC. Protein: CASSPPYQETQYF.